The 17 T cell receptor beta chains below were found in one sample sequenced in a study of siplizumab effects on memory and regulatory T cells. Here immunoSEQ multiplex PCR was the method, and the copy in TCRdb shows in-frame clones only, minus some. The sample lists approximately 70,000 clones, about 90% occurring once. The specimen was CD8+ T cells sorted from blood. These receptors were collected from a human donor in good health.

The genes are TRBV29-1 and TRBJ2-7; TRBD2 agrees at 8 bases. The V gene's germline CDR1 is SQVTM and CDR2 ANQGSEA. The V gene end was trimmed by 0 bases and the J gene end by 1 base; junction bases not matched to a gene: 5. CDR3 length: 15 residues. The CDR3 region has the DNA TGCAGCGTTGAAGATCGTGGACTAGCTTCCTACGAGCAGTACTTC. Translation: CSVEDRGLASYEQYF.

Written as DNA, the CDR3 is TGCGCCAGCAGAGGGACTGAGAACACCGGGGAGCTGTTTTTT. Translating it yields CASRGTENTGELFF. V is TRBV4-1 and J is TRBJ2-2; D may be TRBD2 (6 bases). Germline V gene data show CDR1 as MGHRA and CDR2 as YSYEKL. The CDR3 is 14 amino acids. The V end was cut by 6 bases, the J end by 1 base, with 9 bases between.

J is TRBJ2-7 and V is TRBV19; TRBD1 aligns across 8 bases. Germline CDR1 and CDR2: LNHDA and SQIVND (reference sequence). The CDR3 is 15 residues long. Trimming at V came to 2 bases and at J to 2 bases, leaving 5 bases not matched to a gene. The DNA of the CDR3 is TGTGCCAGTAGTATAAGCAGACAGGGGCCCTACGAGCAGTACTTC. Protein: CASSISRQGPYEQYF.

The chain employs TRBV19 and TRBJ1-6; TRBD1 matches at 12 bases. The V and J ends lost 3 bases and 11 bases, in that order; junction bases with no gene match: 2. Per germline, CDR1 LNHDA and CDR2 SQIVND (reference sequence). The CDR3 length is 14 residues. CDR3 coding DNA: TGTGCCAGTAGTATGGGGACAGGGGGCACACCCCTCCACTTT. It translates to CASSMGTGGTPLHF.

This chain's CDR3 is CSVAKIHSENGYTF. The CDR3 nucleotides are TGCAGCGTTGCAAAGATCCACAGTGAAAATGGCTACACCTTC. The J gene is TRBJ1-2, the V gene TRBV29-1; D call uncertain. This CDR3 region has 14 residues. V lost 4 bases and J lost 6, with 18 bases in between. The germline V gene has CDR1 SQVTM and CDR2 ANQGSEA.

With respect to this clone: This sample also contains other DNA sequences that code for the same CDR3. This chain uses TRBV7-9 with TRBJ2-3; TRBD2 matches 10 bases. The CDR3 has 15 residues. V dropped 5 bases and J dropped 0; count of bases not matched to a gene: 2. CDR1 is SEHNR, CDR2 FQNEAQ, per germline (reference sequence). This CDR3 is CASSLSGGSTDTQYF. CDR3 DNA sequence: TGTGCCAGCAGCCTTAGCGGGGGGAGCACAGATACGCAGTATTTT.

CDR3 bases: TGTGCCAGCAGTTACTCGGATCGGATCGAAAACATTCAGTACTTC. It is translated as CASSYSDRIENIQYF. This rearrangement joins TRBV6-6 to TRBJ2-4; D remains unclear. Germline CDR1 MNHNY, CDR2 SVGAGI (reference sequence). V was pared by 0 bases and J by 5 bases, with 11 bases between. The CDR3 totals 15 residues.

The CDR3 DNA reads TGTGCCAGCAGCATGGGACTAGCGGCCCTCAAAAACATTCAGTACTTC. Translating gives CASSMGLAALKNIQYF. V and J are TRBV7-8 and TRBJ2-4; 11 bases are shared with TRBD2. Germline trimming cut 5 bases from V and 3 bases from J; bases unmatched to any gene: 6. The CDR3 has 16 amino acids. The germline V gene has CDR1 SGHVS and CDR2 FQNEAQ.

The chain links TRBV9 to TRBJ2-2; possibly TRBD2 for D (7 bases). The V end was cut by 0 bases, the J end by 4 bases, with 13 bases between. Germline CDR1 and CDR2: SGDLS and YYNGEE. This CDR3 is built from 16 residues. CDR3 loop: CASSVARGASTGELFF. Written as DNA, the CDR3 is TGTGCCAGCAGCGTAGCCCGGGGGGCGAGCACCGGGGAGCTGTTTTTT.

This clone was detected only once. This chain uses TRBV11-2 with TRBJ2-3; no clear D gene. Trimming left V 5 bases short and J 6 bases short, with 9 bases between. This CDR3 spans 12 amino acids. CDR1 and CDR2 (germline): SGHAT, FQNNGV. In nucleotides, the CDR3 is TGTGCCAGCAGCGGCCGCTCCGATACGCAGTATTTT. Protein: CASSGRSDTQYF.

The chain is built from TRBV5-6 and TRBJ2-2; 8 nucleotides agree with TRBD2. Germline trimming cut 0 bases from V and 6 bases from J; bases unmatched to any gene: 4. The germline V gene has CDR1 SGHDT and CDR2 YYEEEE. The length of the CDR3 is 15 residues. The CDR3 reads CASSLGAGEAGELFF. The CDR3, as DNA: TGTGCCAGCAGCTTGGGAGCGGGAGAGGCCGGGGAGCTGTTTTTT.

The chain recombines TRBV13 with TRBJ2-1; TRBD2 agrees at 11 bases. From germline, CDR1 is PRHDT and CDR2 FYEKMQ (reference sequence). The CDR3 sequence is 15 residues long. Germline trimming cut 5 bases from V and 5 bases from J; bases unmatched to any gene: 5. The CDR3 coding sequence is TGTGCCAGCAGCCAACTAGCGGGAGACCACAATGAGCAGTTCTTC. As protein: CASSQLAGDHNEQFF.

J is TRBJ2-2 and V is TRBV19; D remains unclear. The CDR3 is made up of 11 amino acids. Germline-derived CDR1 and CDR2 are LNHDA and SQIVND (reference sequence). With 2 bases removed from V and 13 bases from J, the gap between germline ends came to 8 bases. This CDR3 reads CASSIYGGLFF. The CDR3, as DNA: TGTGCCAGTAGTATATACGGTGGGCTGTTTTTT. Full variable domain (remainder filled in from reference TRBV19 and TRBJ2-2): DGGITQSPKYLFRKEGQNVTLSCEQNLNHDAMYWYRQDPGQGLRLIYYSQIVNDFQKGDIAEGYSVSREKKESFPLTVTSAQKNPTAFYLCASSIYGGLFFGEGSRLTVL.

This clone appeared once. V and J are TRBV5-6 and TRBJ2-7, with D possibly being TRBD1 (6 bases). This CDR3 has 15 amino acids. Germline V gene sequence: CDR1 SGHDT, CDR2 YYEEEE. The V end lost 0 bases, the J end lost 3 bases, and 13 bases lay between the germline ends. Here the CDR3 DNA reads TGTGCCAGCAGCTTGGCCGGCGTAGGGGGCTACGAGCAGTACTTC. Its translation is CASSLAGVGGYEQYF.

V usage is TRBV6-4 and J usage is TRBJ2-1, with a weak D call TRBD2 (5 bases). The CDR3 runs 15 residues. Germline V gene data show CDR1 as MRHNA and CDR2 as SNTAGT. V lost 3 bases and J 4 bases, leaving 13 bases between the germline ends. This CDR3 is CASSEVGGRYNEQFF. For the CDR3, the DNA is TGTGCCAGCAGTGAGGTGGGCGGGCGTTACAATGAGCAGTTCTTC.

This rearrangement joins TRBV7-6 to TRBJ1-1; tentatively, D is TRBD1 (5 bases). CDR1 is SGHVS and CDR2 is FNYEAQ in the germline V gene. The V end was cut by 5 bases, the J end by 0 bases, with 10 bases between. The CDR3 has 14 amino acids. This CDR3 reads CASSLGGLNTEAFF. The CDR3 DNA sequence: TGTGCCAGCAGCCTTGGGGGGTTGAACACTGAAGCTTTCTTT.

This clone was seen repeatedly, ten times or more. The genes are TRBV7-8 and TRBJ2-7, with a weak D call TRBD1 (6 bases). CDR1 and CDR2 (germline): SGHVS, FQNEAQ. Trimming left V 6 bases short and J 0 bases short, with 15 bases between. The CDR3 consists of 15 residues. CDR3 sequence: CASSPQQGPSYEQYF. CDR3 nucleotide sequence: TGTGCCAGCAGTCCTCAACAGGGCCCCTCCTACGAGCAGTACTTC.